The 27 T cell receptor beta chains given below trace back to one sample, sequenced in a study of CD8+ T cells in alopecia areata. As the sequencing template, cDNA was produced by extracting RNA and reverse transcribing it. TCRdb's copy holds only in-frame clones and misses some; the assay was immunoSEQ multiplex PCR. Counted here are 180,000 or so clones, approximately 51% occurring once; the ten biggest clones make up roughly 9.1%. Treatment meaning: oral pan-JAK inhibitor, 5-10 mg twice daily. The input for sequencing was CD8+ T cells sorted from blood, taken around week 53, from a patient treated with tofacitinib. The receptors here all came from a human donor with alopecia areata.

Notes on this clone: Relative to the germline gene, one junction end is altered; a read error may explain this. The CDR3 bases are TGTGCCAACAGTATGGGGAATAGCAATCAGCCCCAGCATTTT. Translation: CANSMGNSNQPQHF. The chain links TRBV6-6 to TRBJ1-5; D gene unclear. CDR1 and CDR2 (germline): MNHNY, SVGAGI (reference sequence). This CDR3 contains 14 residues.

The chain couples TRBV5-1 to TRBJ1-3, with 10 bases identical to TRBD1. The CDR3 length is 18 residues. The trim removed 4 bases at V and 4 bases at J, leaving 14 bases unmatched. Germline V gives CDR1 SGHRS, CDR2 YFSETQ. The CDR3 is CASSLGQGPRARGNTIYF. In nucleotides, the CDR3 is TGCGCCAGCAGCCTGGGACAGGGGCCTCGGGCGCGAGGAAACACCATATATTTT. Looking up the rest from reference TRBV5-1 and TRBJ1-3 gives the full variable domain: KAGVTQTPRYLIKTRGQQVTLSCSPISGHRSVSWYQQTPGQGLQFLFEYFSETQRNKGNFPGRFSGRQFSNSRSEMNVSTLELGDSALYLCASSLGQGPRARGNTIYFGEGSWLTVV.

The rearrangement uses TRBV9 and TRBJ1-4, with a tentative D call TRBD1 (5 bases). Germline CDR1 and CDR2: SGDLS and YYNGEE. Trimming removed 0 bases from V and 7 bases from J, with 16 bases in between. This CDR3 region has 16 residues. The CDR3 DNA sequence: TGTGCCAGCAGCGTAGCTACTGGGGGAAGGGGTGAAAAACTGTTTTTT. Amino acids: CASSVATGGRGEKLFF.

Ten or more counts support this clone. The chain carries TRBV12-5 and TRBJ2-5; D is unclear. The CDR3 runs 14 residues. Trimming pared 0 bases from V and 0 bases from J, leaving 5 bases between. CDR1 and CDR2 (germline): LGHNT, FRNRAP. The DNA for the CDR3 is TGTGCTAGTGGTTTGGTACAGTACCAAGAGACCCAGTACTTC. This sequence encodes CASGLVQYQETQYF. Full variable domain (outside the CDR3, taken from reference TRBV12-5 and TRBJ2-5): DARVTQTPRHKVTEMGQEVTMRCQPILGHNTVFWYRQTMMQGLELLAYFRNRAPLDDSGMPKDRFSAEMPDATLATLKIQPSEPRDSAVYFCASGLVQYQETQYFGPGTRLLVL.

This clone was seen a few times. The V and J genes are TRBV7-9 and TRBJ2-5; no reliable D call. Germline V gene sequence: CDR1 SEHNR, CDR2 FQNEAQ (reference sequence). The CDR3 totals 13 residues. Trimming took off 1 base at V and 2 bases at J, with 5 bases between the two ends. CDR3 in amino acids: CASSLGSQETQYF. In DNA form, the CDR3 reads TGTGCCAGCAGCTTAGGCTCACAAGAGACCCAGTACTTC.

The chain recombines TRBV19 with TRBJ2-5; 8 bases are a match to TRBD1. CDR1 and CDR2 from the germline V gene are LNHDA and SQIVND (reference sequence). V was pared by 3 bases and J by 3 bases, with 12 bases of the junction left unmatched. This CDR3 is built from 17 residues. The CDR3 region is CASSIPTTGADEETQYF. In DNA, the CDR3 is TGTGCCAGTAGTATCCCGACGACAGGGGCGGACGAAGAGACCCAGTACTTC. Complete variable domain (other parts from reference TRBV19 and TRBJ2-5): DGGITQSPKYLFRKEGQNVTLSCEQNLNHDAMYWYRQDPGQGLRLIYYSQIVNDFQKGDIAEGYSVSREKKESFPLTVTSAQKNPTAFYLCASSIPTTGADEETQYFGPGTRLLVL.

This clone was seen a handful of times. The rearrangement uses TRBV29-1 and TRBJ1-1; D remains ambiguous. Per the germline V gene, CDR1 is SQVTM and CDR2 is ANQGSEA. V lost 7 bases to trimming and J lost 0 bases, with 9 bases between them. This CDR3 has 12 residues. For the CDR3, the DNA is TGCAGCGCCGAGACATTGAACACTGAAGCTTTCTTT. Translated: CSAETLNTEAFF.

J is TRBJ1-1 and V is TRBV6-5; D is unresolved. The CDR3 spans 12 residues. The V and J ends lost 2 bases and 5 bases respectively, with 6 bases between them. Germline CDR1 and CDR2: MNHEY and SVGAGI. The CDR3 DNA reads TGTGCCAGCAGTTACCCACTAACTGAAGCTTTCTTT. Its translation: CASSYPLTEAFF.

The rearrangement links TRBV30 to TRBJ2-2; D may correspond to TRBD1 or TRBD2 (5 bases each). Germline CDR1 is GTSNPN and CDR2 is SVGIG (reference sequence). V dropped 1 base and J dropped 6 bases, with 6 bases sitting between them. This CDR3 has 12 amino acids. The DNA for the CDR3 is TGTGCCTGGAGTGGGGGGTCCGGGGAGCTGTTTTTT. Translating gives CAWSGGSGELFF.

The V and J genes are TRBV27 and TRBJ2-1, with 8 bases that match TRBD1. Germline V gives CDR1 MNHEY, CDR2 SMNVEV (reference sequence). This CDR3 is 16 amino acids long. The ends lost 7 bases at V and 2 bases at J; junction bases unmatched: 10. CDR3: CASNPIGTGPYNEQFF. CDR3 sequence (DNA): TGTGCCAGCAATCCGATTGGGACAGGTCCCTACAATGAGCAGTTCTTC.

The rearrangement uses TRBV13 and TRBJ1-5; no reliable D call. The CDR3 totals 12 residues. Trimming pared 0 bases from V and 6 bases from J, leaving 3 bases between. Germline V CDR1 and CDR2: PRHDT, FYEKMQ (reference sequence). CDR3 amino acids: CASSLGRQPQHF. The CDR3 DNA reads TGTGCCAGCAGCTTAGGCCGTCAGCCCCAGCATTTT.

The V and J genes are TRBV13 and TRBJ1-1; D is unresolved. V dropped 9 bases and J dropped 3 bases, with 8 bases sitting between them. Germline CDR1 reads PRHDT; CDR2 reads FYEKMQ (reference sequence). There are 11 residues in the CDR3. The CDR3 nucleotides read TGTGCCAGTACAGAAGACACTGAAGCTTTCTTT. It is translated as CASTEDTEAFF.

The table lists this clone with a few counts. Here the CDR3 reads CASSPSLDTQYF. CDR3 DNA: TGTGCCAGCAGCCCCTCCCTCGATACGCAGTATTTT. This chain joins TRBV11-2 and TRBJ2-3; D is undetermined. This CDR3 comprises 12 residues. The V end was cut by 5 bases, the J end by 6 bases, with 9 bases between. Germline lookup yields CDR1 SGHAT and CDR2 FQNNGV.

CDR3 in DNA: TGTGCCTGGCAAATCAACCTTCCTTCGTACCAAGAGACCCAGTACTTC. As protein: CAWQINLPSYQETQYF. The rearrangement uses TRBV30 and TRBJ2-5; D call uncertain. This CDR3 is 16 amino acids long. V was pared by 5 bases and J by 0 bases, with 19 bases between. Germline assignment: CDR1 GTSNPN and CDR2 SVGIG (reference sequence).

This clone was counted between two and nine times. The V and J genes are TRBV7-9 and TRBJ1-2; D unresolved. CDR1 SEHNR and CDR2 FQNEAQ come from the germline V gene (reference sequence). V was clipped by 1 base and J by 2 bases, with 8 bases between them. The CDR3 runs to 14 residues. CDR3 sequence (DNA): TGTGCCAGCAGCTTAGAAGCAGACAACTATGGCTACACCTTC. It specifies CASSLEADNYGYTF. Drawing the rest from reference TRBV7-9 and TRBJ1-2, the complete variable domain is DTGVSQNPRHKITKRGQNVTFRCDPISEHNRLYWYRQTLGQGPEFLTYFQNEAQLEKSRLLSDRFSAERPKGSFSTLEIQRTEQGDSAMYLCASSLEADNYGYTFGSGTRLTVV.

J is TRBJ2-7 and V is TRBV29-1, with D possibly matching TRBD2 (5 bases). Germline V lookup: CDR1 SQVTM, CDR2 ANQGSEA. The CDR3 length is 11 residues. V was pared by 4 bases and J by 5 bases, with 9 bases between. The CDR3 reads CSVALGNEQYF. CDR3 nucleotides: TGCAGCGTTGCCCTCGGGAACGAGCAGTACTTC.

The V gene is TRBV19, the J gene TRBJ1-6, with 9 bases lining up with TRBD1. This CDR3 comprises 15 residues. CDR1 and CDR2 (germline): LNHDA, SQIVND (reference sequence). The ends lost 5 bases at V and 6 bases at J; junction bases unmatched: 5. CDR3 region: CASSSKDRGNSPLHF. The CDR3 DNA reads TGTGCCAGTAGTTCAAAGGACAGGGGTAATTCACCCCTCCACTTT. The whole variable domain, remainder taken from reference TRBV19 and TRBJ1-6, is DGGITQSPKYLFRKEGQNVTLSCEQNLNHDAMYWYRQDPGQGLRLIYYSQIVNDFQKGDIAEGYSVSREKKESFPLTVTSAQKNPTAFYLCASSSKDRGNSPLHFGNGTRLTVT.

This chain uses TRBV27 with TRBJ1-1; D gene unclear. V was trimmed by 9 bases and J by 11 bases, leaving 25 bases between them. The CDR3 is made up of 14 amino acids. The V gene's germline CDR1 is MNHEY and CDR2 SMNVEV (reference sequence). The CDR3 DNA sequence: TGTGCCAGTTTGACGGGGAGAGGTACCTCTCGGGCTTTCTTT. It specifies CASLTGRGTSRAFF.

The J gene is TRBJ2-6, the V gene TRBV27; the D is unclear. In germline, CDR1 is MNHEY, CDR2 SMNVEV (reference sequence). CDR3 length equals 15 residues. Deletions cut 2 bases from V and 0 bases from J, with 5 bases between. CDR3 bases: TGTGCCAGCAGTTTACGAATCTCTGGGGCCAACGTCCTGACTTTC. Its protein product is CASSLRISGANVLTF.

The table lists this clone with many counts. This chain joins TRBV7-3 and TRBJ1-6, with 7 bases lining up with TRBD1. The CDR3 contains 13 residues. The V and J ends lost 5 bases and 8 bases, in that order; junction bases with no gene match: 3. Per germline, CDR1 SGHTA and CDR2 FQGTGA. CDR3 coding DNA: TGTGCCAGCAGCGACACAGGGGATTCACCCCTCCACTTT. Amino acid sequence: CASSDTGDSPLHF.

The chain has TRBV5-6 and TRBJ2-6; the D gene is possibly TRBD2 (5 bases). The V end lost 1 base, the J end lost 1 base, and 9 bases lay between the germline ends. The germline CDR1 and CDR2 sequences are SGHDT and YYEEEE. There are 16 residues in the CDR3. CDR3 sequence: CASSLRTGSGANVLTF. DNA of the CDR3: TGTGCCAGCAGCTTGCGTACGGGGTCTGGGGCCAACGTCCTGACTTTC.

The chain links TRBV9 to TRBJ2-2; D may be TRBD1 (6 bases). The CDR3 loop spans 16 amino acids. Germline V gives CDR1 SGDLS, CDR2 YYNGEE. With 3 bases removed from V and 3 bases from J, the gap between germline ends came to 15 bases. Written as DNA, the CDR3 is TGTGCCAGCAGCGGGACCGGGACAACCTACACCGGGGAGCTGTTTTTT. Translation gives CASSGTGTTYTGELFF.

This clone turned up a few times. The chain joins TRBV5-4 to TRBJ2-1, with 8 bases that match TRBD2. Germline CDR1 reads SGHNT; CDR2 reads YYREEE (reference sequence). The CDR3 contains 15 residues. Unmatched junction bases numbered 8, after V lost 4 bases and J lost 5 bases. CDR3 nucleotide sequence: TGTGCCAGCAGCACCCATAGCGGGGCCGACAATGAGCAGTTCTTC. This translates into CASSTHSGADNEQFF.

This clone occurred a few times. The chain recombines TRBV4-1 with TRBJ2-2; 14 positions agree with TRBD2. Germline CDR1 and CDR2: MGHRA and YSYEKL. There are 17 residues in the CDR3. Germline trimming cut 4 bases from V and 7 bases from J; bases unmatched to any gene: 8. The CDR3 sequence: CASSPRLAGGPGGELFF. The CDR3 nucleotides read TGCGCCAGCAGCCCAAGACTAGCGGGGGGGCCAGGCGGGGAGCTGTTTTTT.

The chain links TRBV5-1 to TRBJ2-5; D gene uncertain. Germline CDR1 SGHRS, CDR2 YFSETQ. The CDR3 is 14 residues long. With 4 bases removed from V and 2 bases from J, the gap between germline ends came to 12 bases. The CDR3 sequence is CASSPLGQQETQYF. Written as DNA, the CDR3 is TGCGCCAGCAGCCCGCTTGGCCAGCAAGAGACCCAGTACTTC. The full variable domain, rest sourced from reference TRBV5-1 and TRBJ2-5, is KAGVTQTPRYLIKTRGQQVTLSCSPISGHRSVSWYQQTPGQGLQFLFEYFSETQRNKGNFPGRFSGRQFSNSRSEMNVSTLELGDSALYLCASSPLGQQETQYFGPGTRLLVL.

CDR3: CSVVAVSTDTQYF. The CDR3 nucleotides are TGCAGCGTTGTAGCCGTGAGCACAGATACGCAGTATTTT. The genes are TRBV29-1 and TRBJ2-3; D call uncertain. Germline V gene lookup returns CDR1 SQVTM and CDR2 ANQGSEA. V lost 4 bases, J lost 0 bases, and 8 bases lay in between. The CDR3 covers 13 residues.

The table lists this clone with a few counts. The chain has TRBV5-6 and TRBJ2-7; weak D call: TRBD2 (5 bases). CDR1 SGHDT and CDR2 YYEEEE come from the germline V gene. V was cut by 0 bases and J by 0 bases, with 13 bases left in between. CDR3 size: 16 residues. The CDR3 reads CASSLGGEGNSYEQYF. The CDR3 DNA reads as TGTGCCAGCAGCTTGGGCGGAGAGGGTAACTCCTACGAGCAGTACTTC. The full variable domain, in which reference TRBV5-6 and TRBJ2-7 provide the parts outside the CDR3, is DAGVTQSPTHLIKTRGQQVTLRCSPKSGHDTVSWYQQALGQGPQFIFQYYEEEERQRGNFPDRFSGHQFPNYSSELNVNALLLGDSALYLCASSLGGEGNSYEQYFGPGTRLTVT.